The rows below give T cell receptor beta chains drawn from one sample of a study of T cells in Graves' hyperthyroidism and ophthalmopathy. TCRdb re-analysed the multiplex PCR reads in MiXCR, keeping a single row per CDR3 protein. The table lists some 620,000 distinct CDR3 sequences, 15% to 20% of them singletons. Sequenced material: blood. These receptors originate from a woman under 40 with Graves' hyperthyroidism. CDR3s include the opening cysteine and the closing phenylalanine or tryptophan. D genes are given only for firm matches. Not every row has a clone size; where given, it reads once, few, many or a size class.

D,length,J,V,size,CDR3,DNA
.,12,TRBJ2-4,TRBV12-3/TRBV12-4,many,CASSLPGDIQYF,TGTGCCAGCAGTTTGCCGGGGGACATTCAGTACTTC
.,19,TRBJ2-6,TRBV6-1,many,CASTDKVGRVTSGANVLTF,TGTGCCAGCACCGACAAAGTAGGCAGGGTTACCTCTGGGGCCAACGTCCTGACTTTC
.,12,TRBJ1-5,TRBV29-1,many,CSVVDGNQPQHF,TGCAGCGTTGTAGACGGCAATCAGCCCCAGCATTTT
TRBD2,17,TRBJ2-2,TRBV7-8,.,CASSPFVGLAGTGELFF,TGTGCCAGCAGCCCGTTTGTGGGACTAGCGGGAACCGGGGAGCTGTTTTTT
.,14,TRBJ2-6,TRBV30,many,CAWSGGVGANVLTF,TGTGCCTGGAGTGGGGGCGTTGGGGCCAACGTCCTGACTTTC
.,14,TRBJ2-7,TRBV28,many,CASSPRGTTYEQYF,TGTGCCAGCAGTCCTCGTGGTACTACCTACGAGCAGTACTTC
.,13,TRBJ1-1,TRBV5-5,few,CASKLSGLTEAFF,TGTGCCAGCAAACTATCAGGGTTGACTGAAGCTTTCTTT
.,15,TRBJ1-4,TRBV20-1,.,CGVSDRHTTNEKLFF,TGCGGTGTATCAGACAGGCACACAACTAATGAAAAACTGTTTTTT
TRBD2,13,TRBJ2-1,TRBV5-1,.,CASSSSGQNEQFF,TGCGCCAGCAGCTCTAGCGGGCAAAATGAGCAGTTCTTC
TRBD2,15,TRBJ2-2,TRBV12-3/TRBV12-4,.,CASTASGANTGELFF,TGTGCCAGCACGGCTAGCGGGGCGAACACCGGGGAGCTGTTTTTT
.,14,TRBJ2-5,TRBV6-2/TRBV6-3,.,CASNYRELQETQYF,TGTGCCAGCAACTACAGGGAGTTACAAGAGACCCAGTACTTC
TRBD1,16,TRBJ1-5,TRBV6-1,many,CASSTSYRGSNQPQHF,TGTGCCAGCAGCACATCATACAGGGGAAGCAATCAGCCCCAGCATTTT
TRBD2,15,TRBJ2-7,TRBV28,many,CASGEHAGGPYEQYF,TGTGCCAGCGGGGAGCACGCGGGAGGGCCCTACGAGCAGTACTTC
.,18,TRBJ2-3,TRBV10-1,.,CASSGLIPGAGSTDTQYF,TGCGCCAGCAGTGGATTAATTCCCGGGGCAGGGTCAACAGATACGCAGTATTTT
.,15,TRBJ1-4,TRBV19,.,CASSIDRGRREKLFF,TGTGCCAGTAGTATAGATCGTGGGCGACGGGAAAAACTGTTTTTT
.,14,TRBJ1-2,TRBV5-1,many,CASSLEAGNYGYTF,TGCGCCAGCAGCTTGGAGGCAGGGAACTATGGCTACACCTTC
TRBD2,17,TRBJ2-2,TRBV7-3,few,CASSPPRTSGNTGELFF,TGTGCCAGCAGCCCCCCCCGGACTAGCGGGAACACCGGGGAGCTGTTTTTT
.,14,TRBJ2-4,TRBV19,.,CASSNGGAQNIQYF,TGTGCCAGTAGTAATGGAGGGGCCCAAAACATTCAGTACTTC
TRBD2,15,TRBJ2-5,TRBV29-1,many,CSVEYGLAGKETQYF,TGCAGCGTTGAATACGGGTTAGCGGGAAAGGAGACCCAGTACTTC
TRBD1,17,TRBJ2-2,TRBV7-9,.,CASRPGTGSKNTGELFF,TGTGCCAGCAGGCCTGGGACAGGGAGCAAGAACACCGGGGAGCTGTTTTTT
TRBD2,18,TRBJ2-1,TRBV24-1,few,CATRNWREGLKGYNEQFF,TGTGCCACCAGAAACTGGCGGGAGGGCCTGAAGGGCTACAATGAGCAGTTCTTC
TRBD2,15,TRBJ2-5,TRBV2,.,CASSGLAGPGQTQYF,TGTGCCAGCTCGGGACTAGCGGGCCCTGGGCAGACCCAGTACTTC
.,12,TRBJ2-7,TRBV19,.,CASSSTSREQYF,TGTGCCAGTAGTTCAACTAGCCGGGAGCAGTACTTC
TRBD2,16,TRBJ2-3,TRBV9,.,CASSVQASGGPDTQYF,TGTGCCAGCAGCGTACAGGCTAGCGGGGGCCCAGATACGCAGTATTTT
TRBD1,15,TRBJ2-7,TRBV7-9,.,CASSLLGQASHEQYF,TGTGCCAGCAGCTTGCTCGGACAGGCATCCCACGAGCAGTACTTC
.,17,TRBJ1-1,TRBV4-1,many,CASSQAGWAGEDTEAFF,TGCGCCAGCAGCCAAGCAGGGTGGGCAGGGGAGGACACTGAAGCTTTCTTT
.,13,TRBJ2-7,TRBV27,many,CASSSTASYEQYF,TGTGCCAGCAGTTCGACAGCGTCCTACGAGCAGTACTTC
.,15,TRBJ1-5,TRBV12-3/TRBV12-4,many,CASSFDWGAGQPQHF,TGTGCCAGCAGTTTCGATTGGGGCGCGGGACAGCCCCAGCATTTT
TRBD1,16,TRBJ2-7,TRBV5-5,many,CASSANPGQGAYEQYF,TGTGCCAGCAGCGCGAACCCGGGACAGGGGGCCTACGAGCAGTACTTC
.,16,TRBJ2-3,TRBV27,few,CASSLPGLLGTDTQYF,TGTGCCAGCAGTTTACCGGGACTTCTGGGCACAGATACGCAGTATTTT
TRBD1,16,TRBJ1-3,TRBV7-8,.,CASSPWGQGDGNTIYF,TGTGCCAGCAGCCCGTGGGGACAGGGAGATGGAAACACCATATATTTT
.,14,TRBJ2-7,TRBV4-2,.,CASSDAGATYEQYF,TGTGCCAGCAGCGATGCCGGAGCTACCTACGAGCAGTACTTC
TRBD2,17,TRBJ2-2,TRBV28,many,CASRHPGLAGEWGELFF,TGTGCCAGCAGACACCCCGGACTAGCGGGAGAATGGGGGGAGCTGTTTTTT
.,13,TRBJ1-3,TRBV10-1,few,CASNPGWGNTIYF,TGCGCCAGCAATCCCGGCTGGGGAAACACCATATATTTT
TRBD2,16,TRBJ2-3,TRBV13,.,CASSFPGGRLPDTQYF,TGTGCCAGCAGCTTTCCTGGCGGGAGGTTGCCAGATACGCAGTATTTT
.,13,TRBJ2-5,TRBV19,few,CASSIVPQETQYF,TGTGCCAGTAGTATTGTACCGCAGGAGACCCAGTACTTC
.,12,TRBJ2-1,TRBV19,few,CASSHPDNEQFF,TGTGCCAGTAGTCACCCAGACAATGAGCAGTTCTTC
.,14,TRBJ2-7,TRBV6-1,.,CASTADEISYEQYF,TGTGCCAGCACAGCGGACGAAATCTCCTACGAGCAGTACTTC
TRBD2,17,TRBJ2-1,TRBV9,once,CASSPLSGTSPYNEQFF,TGTGCCAGCAGCCCTCTATCCGGGACTAGCCCCTACAATGAGCAGTTCTTC
TRBD2,18,TRBJ2-7,TRBV6-1,many,CASSPTSGRIKGSYEQYF,TGTGCCAGCAGTCCCACTAGCGGGAGAATCAAGGGCTCCTACGAGCAGTACTTC
.,12,TRBJ1-1,TRBV30,.,CAWTLGLSEAFF,TGTGCCTGGACCTTGGGACTATCTGAAGCTTTCTTT
.,16,TRBJ1-1,TRBV5-1,few,CASSLGGGLLNTEAFF,TGCGCCAGCAGCTTGGGTGGGGGGCTCCTGAACACTGAAGCTTTCTTT
.,14,TRBJ2-1,TRBV6-2/TRBV6-3,.,CASSGELLYNEQFF,TGTGCCAGCAGCGGGGAACTATTATACAATGAGCAGTTCTTC
TRBD1,15,TRBJ1-1,TRBV5-5,few,CASSRPGTVNTEAFF,TGTGCCAGCAGCCGTCCCGGGACAGTGAACACTGAAGCTTTCTTT